The 8 T cell receptor beta chains below come from one sample, sequenced in a study of PD-L1 blockade in urothelial cancer. Some clones are missing from TCRdb's copy, which holds only in-frame ones; the method was immunoSEQ multiplex PCR. This table has around 110,000 clones, around 89% appearing once. Documented time point: peripheral blood 6 weeks after treatment start. The sequencing used PBMCs, collected around atezolizumab (anti-PD-L1) treatment. The receptors were sampled from a man aged 60 to 69 with urothelial cancer.

The chain couples TRBV28 to TRBJ1-5; D is unclear. The CDR3 is made up of 13 amino acids. Looked up from germline, CDR1 is MDHEN and CDR2 is SYDVKM. Trimming took 4 bases from V and 7 from J, leaving 11 bases between them. The CDR3 nucleotides read TGTGCCAGCAGTTACCCCCCGAGGCAGCCCCAGCATTTT. It yields the protein CASSYPPRQPQHF.

This clone was observed a few times. The DNA of the CDR3 is TGCGCCAGCAGCCAAGCGGGAGCTCCTAGCACAGATACGCAGTATTTT. This sequence encodes CASSQAGAPSTDTQYF. The V call is TRBV4-1, the J call TRBJ2-3, with a possible D match to TRBD2 (6 bases). The germline V and J ends were trimmed by 1 base and 0 bases, with 11 bases remaining between them. Germline assignment: CDR1 MGHRA and CDR2 YSYEKL. This CDR3 has 16 amino acids.

The CDR3: CSVGFSGSNTGELFF. In DNA form, the CDR3 reads TGCAGCGTTGGGTTCAGCGGGAGTAACACCGGGGAGCTGTTTTTT. V usage is TRBV29-1 and J usage is TRBJ2-2; 8 bases match TRBD2. J was trimmed by 2 bases and V by 4 bases; bases with no gene match: 6. This CDR3 contains 15 residues. CDR1 is SQVTM and CDR2 is ANQGSEA in the germline V gene.

This sequence joins TRBV15 and TRBJ2-2, with 9 nucleotides matching TRBD2. V was clipped by 0 bases and J by 1 base; unmatched bases: 3. This CDR3 is built from 17 residues. Germline CDR1 is LNHNV and CDR2 is YYDKDF (reference sequence). CDR3 loop: CATSRDAAGGNTGELFF. As DNA, the CDR3 is TGTGCCACCAGCAGAGATGCAGCGGGAGGGAACACCGGGGAGCTGTTTTTT.

The rearrangement links TRBV9 to TRBJ2-1; 11 bases line up with TRBD2. Germline V gene lookup returns CDR1 SGDLS and CDR2 YYNGEE. This CDR3 spans 16 amino acids. J gave up 9 bases and V 4 bases, and 12 bases lay outside the gene matches. CDR3 loop: CASSPRPSGGFSEQFF. The DNA for the CDR3 is TGTGCCAGCAGCCCCAGGCCTAGCGGGGGGTTTAGTGAGCAGTTCTTC.

This clone came up a few times. V is TRBV6-1 and J is TRBJ1-1; 8 nucleotides agree with TRBD1. The CDR3 spans 16 residues. Germline V lookup: CDR1 MNHNS, CDR2 SASEGT. V lost 0 bases to trimming and J lost 4 bases; unmatched junction nucleotides: 7. CDR3 sequence reads: CASSEALQGAATEAFF. The CDR3 nucleotides are TGTGCCAGCAGTGAAGCGCTTCAGGGGGCAGCCACTGAAGCTTTCTTT.

This clone was picked up a small number of times. The junction departs from germline at one end; a sequencing error may be responsible. The chain links TRBV7-7 to TRBJ2-7; weak D call: TRBD2 (6 bases). This CDR3 region has 13 residues. Looked up from germline, CDR1 is SSHAT and CDR2 is FNYEAQ (reference sequence). CDR3 DNA sequence: TGTGCTAGCAGCTCCATGGAGGGCTACGAGCAGTACTTC. It yields the protein CASSSMEGYEQYF.

The CDR3 DNA reads as TGTGCCAGCAGCTTGAGAGGGGGCCAACGGGTGGGGCAGTTCTTC. This codes for CASSLRGGQRVGQFF. This chain uses TRBV5-8 with TRBJ2-1; TRBD1 matches 7 bases. V dropped 1 base and J dropped 12; count of bases not matched to a gene: 13. The V gene's germline CDR1 is SGHTS and CDR2 YDEGEE. The CDR3 runs to 15 residues.